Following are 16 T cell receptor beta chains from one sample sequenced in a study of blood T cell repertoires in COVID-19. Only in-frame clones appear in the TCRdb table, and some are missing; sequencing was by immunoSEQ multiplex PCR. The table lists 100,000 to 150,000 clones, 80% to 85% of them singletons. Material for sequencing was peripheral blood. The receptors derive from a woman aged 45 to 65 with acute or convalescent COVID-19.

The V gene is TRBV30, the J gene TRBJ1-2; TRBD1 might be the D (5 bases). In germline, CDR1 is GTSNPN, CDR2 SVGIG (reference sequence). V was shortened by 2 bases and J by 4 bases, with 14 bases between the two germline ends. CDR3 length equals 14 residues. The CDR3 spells CAWSTRGGSYGYTF. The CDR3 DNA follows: TGTGCCTGGAGTACCCGGGGGGGTAGCTATGGCTACACCTTC.

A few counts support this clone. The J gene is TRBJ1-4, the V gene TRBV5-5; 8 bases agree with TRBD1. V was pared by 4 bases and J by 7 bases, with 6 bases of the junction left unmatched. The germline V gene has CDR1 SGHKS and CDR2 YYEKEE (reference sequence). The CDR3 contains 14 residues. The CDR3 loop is CASSRTGPLEKLFF. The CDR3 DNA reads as TGTGCCAGCAGCCGGACAGGGCCCCTTGAAAAACTGTTTTTT.

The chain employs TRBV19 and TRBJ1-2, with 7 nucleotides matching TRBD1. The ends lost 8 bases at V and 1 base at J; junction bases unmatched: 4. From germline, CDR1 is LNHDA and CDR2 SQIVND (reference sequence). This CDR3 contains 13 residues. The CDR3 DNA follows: TGTGCCAGTGAGGGGACAGATAACTATGGCTACACCTTC. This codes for CASEGTDNYGYTF.

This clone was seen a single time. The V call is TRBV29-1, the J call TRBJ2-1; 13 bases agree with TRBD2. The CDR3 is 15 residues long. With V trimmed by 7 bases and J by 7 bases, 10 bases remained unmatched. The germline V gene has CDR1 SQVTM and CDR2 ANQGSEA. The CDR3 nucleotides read TGCAGCGACCTAACACCGGGACTAGCGGGAAATGAGCAGTTCTTC. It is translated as CSDLTPGLAGNEQFF.

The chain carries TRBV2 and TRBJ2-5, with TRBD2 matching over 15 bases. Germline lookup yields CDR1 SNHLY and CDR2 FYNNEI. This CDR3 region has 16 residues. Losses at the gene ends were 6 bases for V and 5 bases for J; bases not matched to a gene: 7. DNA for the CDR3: TGTGCCAGCAGAAACGGACTAGCGGGGGGGCAGGAGACCCAGTACTTC. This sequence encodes CASRNGLAGGQETQYF.

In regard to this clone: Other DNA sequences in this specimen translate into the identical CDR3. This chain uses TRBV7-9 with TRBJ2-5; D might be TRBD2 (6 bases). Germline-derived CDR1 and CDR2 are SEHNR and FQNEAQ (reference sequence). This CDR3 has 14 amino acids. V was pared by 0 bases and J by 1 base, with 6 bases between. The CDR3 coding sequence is TGTGCCAGCAGCTTAGCGGGGGGCCAAGAGACCCAGTACTTC. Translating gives CASSLAGGQETQYF.

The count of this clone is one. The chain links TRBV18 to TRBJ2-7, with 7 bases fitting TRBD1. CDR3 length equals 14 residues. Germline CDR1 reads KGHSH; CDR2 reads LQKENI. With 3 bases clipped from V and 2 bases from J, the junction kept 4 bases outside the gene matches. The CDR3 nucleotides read TGTGCCAGCTCACCCCGGACAGGTACCTACGAGCAGTACTTC. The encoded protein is CASSPRTGTYEQYF. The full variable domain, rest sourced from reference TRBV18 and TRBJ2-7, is NAGVMQNPRHLVRRRGQEARLRCSPMKGHSHVYWYRQLPEEGLKFMVYLQKENIIDESGMPKERFSAEFPKEGPSILRIQQVVRGDSAAYFCASSPRTGTYEQYFGPGTRLTVT.

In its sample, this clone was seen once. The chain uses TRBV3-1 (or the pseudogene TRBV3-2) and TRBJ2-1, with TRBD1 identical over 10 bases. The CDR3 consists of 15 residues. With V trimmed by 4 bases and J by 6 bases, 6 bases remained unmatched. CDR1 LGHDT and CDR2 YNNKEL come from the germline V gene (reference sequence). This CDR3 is CASSLRDRGGNEQFF. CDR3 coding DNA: TGTGCCAGCAGCCTCCGGGACAGGGGAGGCAATGAGCAGTTCTTC.

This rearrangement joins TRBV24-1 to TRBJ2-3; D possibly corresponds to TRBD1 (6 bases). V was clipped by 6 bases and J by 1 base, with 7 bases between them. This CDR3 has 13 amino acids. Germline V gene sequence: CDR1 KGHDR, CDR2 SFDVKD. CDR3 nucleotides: TGTGCCACCAGTCGACAGGGCACAGATACGCAGTATTTT. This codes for CATSRQGTDTQYF.

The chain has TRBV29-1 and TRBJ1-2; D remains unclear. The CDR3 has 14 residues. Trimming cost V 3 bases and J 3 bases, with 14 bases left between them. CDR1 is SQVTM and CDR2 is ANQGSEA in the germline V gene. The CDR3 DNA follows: TGCAGCGTTGACACACCCTCAGTGGACTATGGCTACACCTTC. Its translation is CSVDTPSVDYGYTF.

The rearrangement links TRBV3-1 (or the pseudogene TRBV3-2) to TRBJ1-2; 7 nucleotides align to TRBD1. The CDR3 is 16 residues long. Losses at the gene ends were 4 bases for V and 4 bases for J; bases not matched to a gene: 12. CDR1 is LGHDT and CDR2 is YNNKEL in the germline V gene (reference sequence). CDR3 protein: CASSLNPLQGTYGYTF. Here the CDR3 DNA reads TGTGCCAGCAGCCTTAACCCACTACAGGGGACCTATGGCTACACCTTC.

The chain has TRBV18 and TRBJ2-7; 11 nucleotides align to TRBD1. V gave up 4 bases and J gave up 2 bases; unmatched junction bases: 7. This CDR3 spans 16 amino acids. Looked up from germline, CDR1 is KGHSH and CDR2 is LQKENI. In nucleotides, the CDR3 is TGTGCCAGCTCACGTAACCGGGACAGGGGGACCTACGAGCAGTACTTC. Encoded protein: CASSRNRDRGTYEQYF.

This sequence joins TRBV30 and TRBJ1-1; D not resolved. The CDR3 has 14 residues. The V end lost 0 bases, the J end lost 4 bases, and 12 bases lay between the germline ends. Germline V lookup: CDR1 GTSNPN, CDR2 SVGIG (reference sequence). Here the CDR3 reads CAWSVPGHGTEAFF. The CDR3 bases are TGTGCCTGGAGTGTACCAGGTCACGGCACTGAAGCTTTCTTT.

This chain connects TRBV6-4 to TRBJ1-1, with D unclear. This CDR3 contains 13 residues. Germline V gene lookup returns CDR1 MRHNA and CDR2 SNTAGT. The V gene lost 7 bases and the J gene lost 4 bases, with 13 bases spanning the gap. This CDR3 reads CASTQAPGTEAFF. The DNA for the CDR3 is TGTGCCAGCACCCAGGCTCCTGGCACTGAAGCTTTCTTT.

CDR3 loop: CASTPLTGGNEKLFF. The CDR3, as DNA: TGCGCCAGCACCCCCTTGACAGGGGGTAATGAAAAACTGTTTTTT. The chain joins TRBV5-1 to TRBJ1-4; 9 positions agree with TRBD1. The CDR3 covers 15 residues. Germline V CDR1 and CDR2: SGHRS, YFSETQ. V gave up 6 bases and J gave up 4 bases; unmatched junction bases: 7.

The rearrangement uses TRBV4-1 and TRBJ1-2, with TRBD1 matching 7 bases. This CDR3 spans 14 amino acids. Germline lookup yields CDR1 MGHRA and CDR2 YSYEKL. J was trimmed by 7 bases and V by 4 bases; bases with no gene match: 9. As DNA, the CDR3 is TGCGCCAGCAGCCGATCTGACAGGGTCGCTGGCTACACCTTC. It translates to CASSRSDRVAGYTF.